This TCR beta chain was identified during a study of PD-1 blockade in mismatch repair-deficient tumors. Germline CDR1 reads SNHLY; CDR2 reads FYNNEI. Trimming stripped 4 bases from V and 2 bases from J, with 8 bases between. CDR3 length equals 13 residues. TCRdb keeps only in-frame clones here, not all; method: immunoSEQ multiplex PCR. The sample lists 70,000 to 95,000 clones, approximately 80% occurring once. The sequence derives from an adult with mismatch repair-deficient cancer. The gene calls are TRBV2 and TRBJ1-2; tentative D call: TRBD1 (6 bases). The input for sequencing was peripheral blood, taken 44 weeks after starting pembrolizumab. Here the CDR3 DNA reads TGTGCCAGCAGTGTAGGGGGAAACTATGGCTACACCTTC. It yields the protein CASSVGGNYGYTF. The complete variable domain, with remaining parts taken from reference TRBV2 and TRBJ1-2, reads EPEVTQTPSHQVTQMGQEVILRCVPISNHLYFYWYRQILGQKVEFLVSFYNNEISEKSEIFDDQFSVERPDGSNFTLKIRSTKLEDSAMYFCASSVGGNYGYTFGSGTRLTVV.